The 14 T cell receptor beta chains below all came from one sample that was sequenced in a study of OX40 agonist ivuxolimab in advanced cancers. The data were produced by immunoSEQ multiplex PCR, yet TCRdb's version contains in-frame clones alone and is incomplete. Of some 48,000 clones in the sample, less than 85% were seen once. The input for sequencing was CD4+ or CD8+ T cells sorted from blood, taken in a trial of the OX40 agonist ivuxolimab. These receptors were collected from an adult with an advanced solid tumor such as melanoma, head and neck, liver or kidney cancer.

The rearrangement links TRBV9 to TRBJ1-2; D ambiguous. Trimming pared 3 bases from V and 5 bases from J, leaving 17 bases between. CDR3 length equals 15 residues. Germline lookup yields CDR1 SGDLS and CDR2 YYNGEE. CDR3 coding DNA: TGTGCCAGCAGCGAAGTGATAGGGAGGGAGTATGGCTACACCTTC. It encodes CASSEVIGREYGYTF.

This sequence joins TRBV29-1 and TRBJ1-1, with D unresolved. The CDR3 length is 12 residues. CDR1 is SQVTM, CDR2 ANQGSEA, per germline. V lost 5 bases, J lost 7 bases, and 14 bases lay in between. The CDR3 is CSVRPFSGEAFF. For the CDR3, the DNA is TGCAGCGTTCGCCCTTTTAGCGGTGAAGCTTTCTTT.

The CDR3 region is CASSPGDGYTF. In DNA form, the CDR3 reads TGTGCCAGCTCACCCGGGGATGGCTACACCTTC. The chain employs TRBV18 and TRBJ1-2; D is unclear. V lost 3 bases, J lost 6 bases, and 5 bases lay in between. Per the germline V gene, CDR1 is KGHSH and CDR2 is LQKENI. This CDR3 spans 11 amino acids. The full variable domain, rest sourced from reference TRBV18 and TRBJ1-2, is NAGVMQNPRHLVRRRGQEARLRCSPMKGHSHVYWYRQLPEEGLKFMVYLQKENIIDESGMPKERFSAEFPKEGPSILRIQQVVRGDSAAYFCASSPGDGYTFGSGTRLTVV.

This chain joins TRBV4-3 and TRBJ1-5; 9 nucleotides align to TRBD1. This CDR3 comprises 17 residues. With V trimmed by 0 bases and J by 5 bases, 8 bases remained unmatched. The V gene's germline CDR1 is LGHNA and CDR2 YSLEER. The CDR3 region has the DNA TGCGCCAGCAGCCAAGATCCACGGACAGGGGACTATCAGCCCCAGCATTTT. Its protein product is CASSQDPRTGDYQPQHF.

V gene TRBV11-2 combines with J gene TRBJ2-7; D ambiguous. Trimming left V 5 bases short and J 5 bases short, with 10 bases between. CDR3 length: 12 amino acids. In germline, CDR1 is SGHAT, CDR2 FQNNGV. This chain's CDR3 is CASSVMNNEQYF. CDR3 DNA: TGTGCCAGCAGCGTGATGAATAACGAGCAGTACTTC.

This clone has just a few counts. This chain uses TRBV4-3 with TRBJ2-2, with D hard to call. This CDR3 is 14 amino acids long. Trimming took 2 bases from V and 3 from J, leaving 7 bases between them. Germline CDR1 is LGHNA and CDR2 is YSLEER. CDR3 DNA sequence: TGCGCCAGCAGCCAACTTCACCACACCGGGGAGCTGTTTTTT. Its translation is CASSQLHHTGELFF.

The chain recombines TRBV6-6 with TRBJ2-7, with 7 nucleotides matching TRBD2. CDR1 is MNHNY, CDR2 SVGAGI, per germline (reference sequence). The CDR3 contains 14 residues. After removal of 5 bases from V and 2 bases from J, the junction contained 6 bases not matched to a gene. CDR3 in DNA: TGTGCCAGCAGTGCCGGGGGGTCCACCTACGAGCAGTACTTC. Translated: CASSAGGSTYEQYF.

The V and J genes are TRBV27 and TRBJ1-2, with D perhaps TRBD1 (5 bases). The germline CDR1 and CDR2 sequences are MNHEY and SMNVEV (reference sequence). The CDR3 spans 14 residues. V was pared by 5 bases and J by 8 bases, with 18 bases between. The DNA of the CDR3 is TGTGCCAGCAGTGAACCGGTTAGGAGGGGCGGCTACACCTTC. Translated, it gives CASSEPVRRGGYTF.

This clone was observed a single time. The chain employs TRBV2 and TRBJ1-5; 8 bases line up with TRBD1. The J segment lost 6 bases and the V segment lost 3 bases, leaving 1 base of the junction unmatched. The CDR3 has 13 residues. Germline V gene lookup returns CDR1 SNHLY and CDR2 FYNNEI. The CDR3 bases are TGTGCCAGCAGTGACAGGGGGCTTCAGCCCCAGCATTTT. Encoded protein: CASSDRGLQPQHF.

The V call is TRBV19, the J call TRBJ2-3, with 8 bases that match TRBD2. V trimming: 7 bases; J trimming: 3 bases; junction bases outside the gene matches: 18. The CDR3 is 18 amino acids. Germline V CDR1 and CDR2: LNHDA, SQIVND (reference sequence). CDR3 sequence reads: CASKRSGGSVGRTDTQYF. Here the CDR3 DNA reads TGTGCCAGTAAACGAAGCGGGGGTTCGGTGGGGAGAACAGATACGCAGTATTTT.

V and J are TRBV6-6 and TRBJ1-5, with D hard to call. The CDR3 spans 14 residues. Germline CDR1 is MNHNY and CDR2 is SVGAGI (reference sequence). Trimming cost V 2 bases and J 6 bases, with 11 bases left between them. The CDR3 sequence: CASSYAKDGQPQHF. The DNA for the CDR3 is TGTGCCAGCAGTTACGCAAAGGACGGTCAGCCCCAGCATTTT.

This chain links TRBV7-8 with TRBJ2-5; D gene ambiguous. V dropped 5 bases and J dropped 5 bases, with 15 bases sitting between them. CDR1 and CDR2 (germline): SGHVS, FQNEAQ. CDR3 length: 14 amino acids. CDR3 amino acids: CASSTNTVGETQYF. The CDR3 DNA reads TGTGCCAGCAGCACAAACACTGTGGGCGAGACCCAGTACTTC.

The chain combines TRBV5-1 with TRBJ2-7, with TRBD2 identical over 7 bases. The J segment lost 0 bases and the V segment lost 1 base, leaving 7 bases of the junction unmatched. CDR1 is SGHRS and CDR2 is YFSETQ in the germline V gene. This CDR3 contains 16 residues. CDR3 in DNA: TGCGCCAGCAGCTTGTACGGCGGGGGTGTCTCCTACGAGCAGTACTTC. It yields the protein CASSLYGGGVSYEQYF.

V usage is TRBV11-3 and J usage is TRBJ1-1; D might be TRBD1 (5 bases). Trimming shortened V by 4 bases and J by 5 bases, and 11 bases separated the two germline ends. Looked up from germline, CDR1 is SGHNT and CDR2 is YENEEA. The CDR3 is made up of 13 amino acids. CDR3 nucleotides: TGTGCCAGCAGCTCTAAATGGGGGACTGAAGCTTTCTTT. Protein sequence: CASSSKWGTEAFF.